The 31 T cell receptor beta chains below were found in one sample sequenced in a study of beta chain features in type 1 diabetes. Study-level points and caveats: Type 1 diabetes patients showed a moderate but significant shortening of TCRB CDR3s in all four CD4+ subsets.

The whole isolated RNA underwent reverse transcription, so sequencing captured expressed TCRB transcripts. TCRdb's table, derived via immunoSEQ multiplex PCR, lists solely in-frame clones and lacks some. The data hold about 300,000 clones, with approximately 15% observed a single time. These receptors' antigens are unknown. The material sequenced was naive CD4+ T cells from blood. These receptors all stem from a woman younger than 35 with type 1 diabetes.

The rearrangement uses TRBV7-9 and TRBJ2-1; D is possibly TRBD2 (6 bases). The V end lost 2 bases, the J end lost 3 bases, and 20 bases lay between the germline ends. Per germline, CDR1 SEHNR and CDR2 FQNEAQ (reference sequence). CDR3 length equals 18 residues. This chain's CDR3 is CASSLISWERVFYNEQFF. CDR3 bases: TGTGCCAGCAGCTTAATATCGTGGGAGCGGGTCTTCTACAATGAGCAGTTCTTC.

V usage is TRBV29-1 and J usage is TRBJ2-1; 11 bases are shared with TRBD2. The CDR3 is made up of 14 amino acids. Germline-derived CDR1 and CDR2 are SQVTM and ANQGSEA. J gave up 7 bases and V 0 bases, and 2 bases lay outside the gene matches. In DNA, the CDR3 is TGCAGCGTTGAAGACCTAGCGGGAGGTAATGAGCAGTTCTTC. It specifies CSVEDLAGGNEQFF.

This clone occurred a few times. The J gene is TRBJ1-5, the V gene TRBV28; 7 bases are a match to TRBD1. CDR1 is MDHEN, CDR2 SYDVKM, per germline. CDR3 length: 15 amino acids. Trimming at V came to 3 bases and at J to 5 bases, leaving 7 bases not matched to a gene. The chain's CDR3 is CASSLVQGGDQPQHF. CDR3 coding DNA: TGTGCCAGCAGTTTGGTTCAGGGGGGAGATCAGCCCCAGCATTTT.

DNA for the CDR3: TGTGCCAGTAGGACAACAGGGGGCGCGATTTATGGCTACACCTTC. Translated, it gives CASRTTGGAIYGYTF. The V and J genes are TRBV19 and TRBJ1-2; 9 bases line up with TRBD1. With 6 bases clipped from V and 5 bases from J, the junction kept 10 bases outside the gene matches. Looked up from germline, CDR1 is LNHDA and CDR2 is SQIVND (reference sequence). The CDR3 is 15 amino acids.

This clone showed up just a few times. V usage is TRBV6-6 and J usage is TRBJ1-2; TRBD1 might be the D (6 bases). The CDR3 loop spans 14 amino acids. Germline lookup yields CDR1 MNHNY and CDR2 SVGAGI (reference sequence). V dropped 5 bases and J dropped 3 bases, with 13 bases sitting between them. The CDR3 loop reads CASSPGGAYYGYTF. CDR3 nucleotides: TGTGCCAGCAGTCCCGGGGGGGCCTACTATGGCTACACCTTC.

This clone came up a few times. The gene calls are TRBV27 and TRBJ1-1; no clear D gene. This CDR3 is built from 14 residues. V lost 0 bases to trimming and J lost 4 bases, with 9 bases between them. The V gene's germline CDR1 is MNHEY and CDR2 SMNVEV (reference sequence). CDR3 residues: CASSLSASGTEAFF. The CDR3 nucleotides read TGTGCCAGCAGTTTATCGGCCAGCGGCACTGAAGCTTTCTTT.

J is TRBJ2-5 and V is TRBV9, with D possibly TRBD2 on 6 matching bases. Gene TRBJ2-7 matches the end of the DNA better, so the J call may be wrong. Looked up from germline, CDR1 is SGDLS and CDR2 is YYNGEE. The CDR3 consists of 14 residues. The CDR3 region has the DNA TGTGCCAGCAGCGTCGGGACTGCGAATTACGAGCAGTACTTC. Translated: CASSVGTANYEQYF.

This clone was observed a few times. V usage is TRBV30 and J usage is TRBJ2-3; 7 positions agree with TRBD1. V was clipped by 3 bases and J by 0 bases; unmatched bases: 3. Germline loops: CDR1 GTSNPN, CDR2 SVGIG (reference sequence). The CDR3 extends over 14 amino acids. The chain's CDR3 is CAWSPGGSTDTQYF. The CDR3 DNA reads TGTGCCTGGAGCCCAGGGGGTAGCACAGATACGCAGTATTTT.

V usage is TRBV7-7 and J usage is TRBJ2-5; 7 bases are shared with TRBD2. The length of the CDR3 is 15 residues. CDR1 and CDR2 from the germline V gene are SSHAT and FNYEAQ (reference sequence). Losses at the gene ends were 5 bases for V and 1 base for J; bases not matched to a gene: 7. CDR3 bases: TGTGCCAGCAGCCCCGGACCTAGCGGCCAAGAGACCCAGTACTTC. Translated, it gives CASSPGPSGQETQYF.

The genes are TRBV20-1 and TRBJ2-2, with D uncertain. The CDR3 has 11 amino acids. V lost 8 bases and J lost 6, with 10 bases in between. The germline V gene has CDR1 DFQATT and CDR2 SNEGSKA (reference sequence). The chain's CDR3 is CSISRSGELFF. The DNA of the CDR3 is TGCAGTATTTCGAGATCCGGGGAGCTGTTTTTT.

There are a few counts of this clone. The chain couples TRBV5-1 to TRBJ2-1, with D possibly being TRBD1 (5 bases). Trimming left V 7 bases short and J 7 bases short, with 18 bases between. The V gene's germline CDR1 is SGHRS and CDR2 YFSETQ. The CDR3 contains 14 residues. The CDR3 loop reads CASGSQGWKNEQFF. CDR3 DNA: TGCGCCAGCGGTTCCCAGGGATGGAAGAATGAGCAGTTCTTC.

The CDR3 loop reads CASSRGGDYEQYF. CDR3 coding DNA: TGTGCCAGCAGCAGGGGCGGGGACTACGAGCAGTACTTC. This chain connects TRBV5-4 to TRBJ2-7; TRBD2 is a possible D gene (6 bases). With 4 bases removed from V and 3 bases from J, the gap between germline ends came to 11 bases. CDR3 length: 13 amino acids. CDR1 is SGHNT, CDR2 YYREEE, per germline (reference sequence).

This clone showed up just a few times. J is TRBJ1-1 and V is TRBV18, with 7 bases lining up with TRBD1. The CDR3 has 15 amino acids. Germline CDR1 KGHSH, CDR2 LQKENI. With 3 bases clipped from V and 5 bases from J, the junction kept 9 bases outside the gene matches. The CDR3 loop is CASSPVTGVGTEAFF. CDR3 DNA: TGTGCCAGCTCACCTGTTACAGGGGTCGGGACTGAAGCTTTCTTT.

The chain employs TRBV7-8 and TRBJ2-7; possibly TRBD1 for D (5 bases). Trimming left V 0 bases short and J 4 bases short, with 10 bases between. The CDR3 consists of 14 residues. Germline lookup yields CDR1 SGHVS and CDR2 FQNEAQ. CDR3 nucleotides: TGTGCCAGCAGCTTAGCGCTCAGGGCGTACGAGCAGTACTTC. Amino acids: CASSLALRAYEQYF.

V gene TRBV20-1 combines with J gene TRBJ2-1; D gene uncertain. In germline, CDR1 is DFQATT, CDR2 SNEGSKA (reference sequence). CDR3 length: 11 amino acids. V was clipped by 5 bases and J by 6 bases, with 8 bases between them. The CDR3 DNA reads as TGCAGTGCTCCCAGGTTCAATGAGCAGTTCTTC. Translated, it gives CSAPRFNEQFF.

The chain carries TRBV27 and TRBJ2-1; 8 bases map to TRBD2. V dropped 6 bases and J dropped 3; count of bases not matched to a gene: 10. The CDR3 runs to 16 residues. Germline CDR1 reads MNHEY; CDR2 reads SMNVEV (reference sequence). CDR3 protein: CASSPRAGGHYNEQFF. CDR3 nucleotide sequence: TGTGCCAGCAGCCCCAGGGCGGGAGGCCACTACAATGAGCAGTTCTTC.

This clone was seen a handful of times. The gene calls are TRBV7-2 and TRBJ2-3, with 10 positions matching TRBD2. Per the germline V gene, CDR1 is SGHTA and CDR2 is FQGNSA. The V segment lost 5 bases and the J segment 3 bases; nucleotides outside the gene matches: 8. This CDR3 comprises 16 residues. The CDR3 protein is CASSPRASGGTDTQYF. In DNA form, the CDR3 reads TGTGCCAGCAGCCCACGGGCTAGCGGGGGTACAGATACGCAGTATTTT. Full variable domain (remainder filled in from reference TRBV7-2 and TRBJ2-3): GAGVSQSPSNKVTEKGKDVELRCDPISGHTALYWYRQSLGQGLEFLIYFQGNSAPDKSGLPSDRFSAERTGGSVSTLTIQRTQQEDSAVYLCASSPRASGGTDTQYFGPGTRLTVL.

The V call is TRBV7-9, the J call TRBJ1-2; no clear D gene. This CDR3 has 13 amino acids. Per the germline V gene, CDR1 is SEHNR and CDR2 is FQNEAQ (reference sequence). The germline V and J ends were trimmed by 4 bases and 8 bases, with 14 bases remaining between them. The CDR3 spells CASSSLGEEGYTF. The DNA of the CDR3 is TGTGCCAGCAGCTCTCTCGGTGAGGAGGGCTACACCTTC.

The chain links TRBV2 to TRBJ2-7, with TRBD2 identical over 7 bases. Germline values: CDR1 SNHLY, CDR2 FYNNEI. This CDR3 comprises 12 residues. The J segment lost 6 bases and the V segment lost 6 bases, leaving 5 bases of the junction unmatched. The CDR3 sequence is CASRGTKGEQYF. DNA of the CDR3: TGTGCCAGCAGAGGGACTAAGGGCGAGCAGTACTTC.

There are a few counts of this clone. This chain uses TRBV7-9 with TRBJ1-1; D might be TRBD1 (6 bases). The CDR3 is made up of 15 amino acids. Germline V gene data show CDR1 as SEHNR and CDR2 as FQNEAQ (reference sequence). The V and J ends lost 0 bases and 4 bases respectively, with 12 bases between them. CDR3 in DNA: TGTGCCAGCAGCTTAGCGCTAGGGGGGGGCACTGAAGCTTTCTTT. The encoded protein is CASSLALGGGTEAFF.

This chain connects TRBV28 to TRBJ1-5; D is unresolved. The CDR3 loop spans 16 amino acids. Germline CDR1 reads MDHEN; CDR2 reads SYDVKM. Deletions cut 5 bases from V and 3 bases from J, with 17 bases between. In DNA, the CDR3 is TGTGCCAGCAGTCTAGCCGCAGGCGTTTTCAATCAGCCCCAGCATTTT. Translating gives CASSLAAGVFNQPQHF.

The chain links TRBV27 to TRBJ2-4; 7 bases are shared with TRBD2. V lost 2 bases and J lost 8; bases outside the gene matches: 6. The CDR3 spans 14 residues. Looked up from germline, CDR1 is MNHEY and CDR2 is SMNVEV (reference sequence). The CDR3 DNA reads as TGTGCCAGCAGTTTAGGGAGGGGCGCGGACATTCAGTACTTC. This codes for CASSLGRGADIQYF.

In its sample, this clone was seen many times. V usage is TRBV10-3 and J usage is TRBJ2-1; 8 nucleotides align to TRBD2. The germline V gene has CDR1 ENHRY and CDR2 SYGVKD. CDR3 length: 13 residues. With V trimmed by 8 bases and J by 8 bases, 8 bases remained unmatched. The DNA for the CDR3 is TGTGCCATCGGAGCGGGAGCATCATATGAGCAGTTCTTC. It specifies CAIGAGASYEQFF.

The V and J genes are TRBV7-8 and TRBJ2-7, with 10 bases identical to TRBD2. The CDR3 has 19 residues. The junction had 13 bases not matched to a gene; V was cut back by 0 bases and J by 2 bases. Germline V gives CDR1 SGHVS, CDR2 FQNEAQ. CDR3 nucleotides: TGTGCCAGCAGCTTAGCGAGGGGGAGGATTAGCGGGAGGCCCTACGAGCAGTACTTC. It codes for CASSLARGRISGRPYEQYF.

The chain has TRBV7-2 and TRBJ1-5; 9 nucleotides line up with TRBD1. Germline values: CDR1 SGHTA, CDR2 FQGNSA. The trim removed 2 bases at V and 6 bases at J, leaving 5 bases unmatched. The CDR3 has 15 amino acids. The CDR3 spells CASSLRQGVAQPQHF. The CDR3 DNA follows: TGTGCCAGCAGCTTAAGACAGGGGGTAGCTCAGCCCCAGCATTTT.

In this sample, this clone turned up a few times. The rearrangement uses TRBV9 and TRBJ2-1, with TRBD2 matching over 9 bases. The CDR3 is made up of 21 amino acids. J lost 0 bases, V lost 4 bases, and 20 bases had no gene match. Germline-derived CDR1 and CDR2 are SGDLS and YYNGEE. The CDR3 sequence is CASSSRSGREGRNSSYNEQFF. The CDR3 DNA sequence: TGTGCCAGCAGCTCAAGATCGGGGCGGGAGGGCCGGAATAGCTCCTACAATGAGCAGTTCTTC.

The genes are TRBV5-1 and TRBJ2-5, with 8 bases lining up with TRBD2. Trimming took 4 bases from V and 5 from J; bases not matched to a gene: 7. Germline-derived CDR1 and CDR2 are SGHRS and YFSETQ. The CDR3 length is 14 residues. In nucleotides, the CDR3 is TGCGCCAGCAGCACCGGACTAGCTGTGGAGACCCAGTACTTC. Residues: CASSTGLAVETQYF.

As regards this clone: One junction end disagrees with the germline gene, perhaps due to a read error. The chain couples TRBV18 to TRBJ2-1; a possible D gene is TRBD1 (6 bases). This CDR3 spans 16 amino acids. Looked up from germline, CDR1 is KGHSH and CDR2 is LQKENI. CDR3 sequence: CASSPRDTGMGNEQFF. The CDR3 DNA sequence: TGTGCCAGCTCCCCACGGGACACAGGAATGGGTAATGAGCAGTTCTTC.

This clone was seen a handful of times. The rearrangement uses TRBV27 and TRBJ2-3; 13 bases match TRBD2. The J segment lost 4 bases and the V segment lost 0 bases, leaving 7 bases of the junction unmatched. The CDR3 consists of 18 residues. Germline V gene data show CDR1 as MNHEY and CDR2 as SMNVEV (reference sequence). The CDR3 DNA sequence: TGTGCCAGCAGTTTATCCGGACTAGCGGGAGTCGGGGCAGATACGCAGTATTTT. Translated, it gives CASSLSGLAGVGADTQYF.

CDR3 sequence (DNA): TGCGCCAGCAGTGGTGGGGCCCGTAATGAAAAACTGTTTTTT. This sequence encodes CASSGGARNEKLFF. This sequence joins TRBV10-2 and TRBJ1-4; D may be TRBD1 (5 bases). The CDR3 totals 14 residues. The V gene's germline CDR1 is WSHSY and CDR2 SAAADI. Trimming pared 4 bases from V and 4 bases from J, leaving 10 bases between.

This clone showed up just a few times. DNA of the CDR3: TGTGCCATCAGTGGCACAGGGGACACTGAAGCTTTCTTT. It specifies CAISGTGDTEAFF. J is TRBJ1-1 and V is TRBV10-3; 7 bases match TRBD1. The V segment lost 4 bases and the J segment 3 bases; nucleotides outside the gene matches: 2. From germline, CDR1 is ENHRY and CDR2 SYGVKD. This CDR3 spans 13 amino acids.